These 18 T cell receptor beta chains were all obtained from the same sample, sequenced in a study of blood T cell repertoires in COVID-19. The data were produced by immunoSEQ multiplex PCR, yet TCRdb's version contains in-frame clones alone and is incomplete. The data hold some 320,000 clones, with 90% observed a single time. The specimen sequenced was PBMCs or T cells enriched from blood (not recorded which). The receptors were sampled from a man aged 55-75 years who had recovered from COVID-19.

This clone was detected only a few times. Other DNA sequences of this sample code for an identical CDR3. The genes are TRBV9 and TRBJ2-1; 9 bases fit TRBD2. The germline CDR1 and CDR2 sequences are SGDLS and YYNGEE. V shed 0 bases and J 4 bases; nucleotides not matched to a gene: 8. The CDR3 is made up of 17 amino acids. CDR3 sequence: CASSVAVRRGGYNEQFF. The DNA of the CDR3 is TGTGCCAGCAGCGTAGCAGTAAGGCGGGGGGGGTACAATGAGCAGTTCTTC.

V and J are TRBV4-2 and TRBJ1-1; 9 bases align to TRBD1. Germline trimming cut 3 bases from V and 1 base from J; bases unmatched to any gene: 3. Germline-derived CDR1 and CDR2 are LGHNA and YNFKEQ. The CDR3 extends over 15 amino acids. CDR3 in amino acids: CASSQPDRGNTEAFF. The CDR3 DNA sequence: TGTGCCAGCAGCCAGCCGGACAGGGGGAACACTGAAGCTTTCTTT.

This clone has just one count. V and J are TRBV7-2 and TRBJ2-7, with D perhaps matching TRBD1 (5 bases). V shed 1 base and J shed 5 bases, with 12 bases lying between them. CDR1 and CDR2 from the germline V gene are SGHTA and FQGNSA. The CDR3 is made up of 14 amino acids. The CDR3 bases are TGTGCCAGCAGCTTAGGGGCAGGGAAGAACGAGCAGTACTTC. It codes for CASSLGAGKNEQYF.

The CDR3 reads CASSLDRVFQPQHF. The CDR3 DNA sequence: TGTGCCAGCAGCCTAGACAGGGTATTTCAGCCCCAGCATTTT. This rearrangement joins TRBV6-5 to TRBJ1-5; 7 bases align to TRBD1. The CDR3 contains 14 residues. Germline trimming cut 6 bases from V and 6 bases from J; bases unmatched to any gene: 8. Germline V gene sequence: CDR1 MNHEY, CDR2 SVGAGI.

The CDR3 sequence: CASSIGLTPRGDTQYF. DNA of the CDR3: TGTGCCAGTAGTATAGGGCTCACCCCCCGGGGGGATACGCAGTATTTT. The chain recombines TRBV19 with TRBJ2-3; maybe TRBD2 (6 bases). The germline CDR1 and CDR2 sequences are LNHDA and SQIVND (reference sequence). The V and J ends lost 1 base and 6 bases respectively, with 17 bases between them. CDR3 size: 16 residues.

CDR3 nucleotide sequence: TGTGCCAGCTCACCACCTTGGCGGGAGGGCCAATACACCGGGGAGCTGTTTTTT. Amino acid sequence: CASSPPWREGQYTGELFF. V and J are TRBV18 and TRBJ2-2; 9 bases are shared with TRBD2. V was pared by 0 bases and J by 3 bases, with 8 bases of the junction left unmatched. Germline CDR1 KGHSH, CDR2 LQKENI. This CDR3 spans 18 amino acids. Filled out from reference TRBV18 and TRBJ2-2, the complete variable domain reads NAGVMQNPRHLVRRRGQEARLRCSPMKGHSHVYWYRQLPEEGLKFMVYLQKENIIDESGMPKERFSAEFPKEGPSILRIQQVVRGDSAAYFCASSPPWREGQYTGELFFGEGSRLTVL.

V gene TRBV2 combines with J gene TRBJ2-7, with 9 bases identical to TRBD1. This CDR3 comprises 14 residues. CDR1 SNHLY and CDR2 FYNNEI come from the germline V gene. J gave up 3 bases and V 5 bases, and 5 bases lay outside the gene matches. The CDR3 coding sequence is TGTGCCAGCAGTCAGGGACAGGGCTACTACGAGCAGTACTTC. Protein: CASSQGQGYYEQYF.

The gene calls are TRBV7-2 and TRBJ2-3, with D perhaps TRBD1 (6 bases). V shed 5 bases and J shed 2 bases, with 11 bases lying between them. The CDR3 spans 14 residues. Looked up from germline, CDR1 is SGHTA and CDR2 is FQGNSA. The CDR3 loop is CASSQGQITDTQYF. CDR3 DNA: TGTGCCAGCAGCCAAGGACAGATCACAGATACGCAGTATTTT.

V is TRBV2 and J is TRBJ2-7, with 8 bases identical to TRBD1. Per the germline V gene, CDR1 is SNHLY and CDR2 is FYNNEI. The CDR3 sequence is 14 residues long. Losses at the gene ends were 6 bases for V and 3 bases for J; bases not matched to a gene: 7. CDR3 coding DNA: TGTGCCAGCAGGCCGGACAGGGCCTACTACGAGCAGTACTTC. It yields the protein CASRPDRAYYEQYF.

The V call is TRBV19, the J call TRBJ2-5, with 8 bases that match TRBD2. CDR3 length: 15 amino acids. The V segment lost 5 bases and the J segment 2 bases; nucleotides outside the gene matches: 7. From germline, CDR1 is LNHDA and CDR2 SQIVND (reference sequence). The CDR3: CASSPPGLGQETQYF. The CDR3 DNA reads TGTGCCAGTAGTCCACCGGGACTAGGACAAGAGACCCAGTACTTC.

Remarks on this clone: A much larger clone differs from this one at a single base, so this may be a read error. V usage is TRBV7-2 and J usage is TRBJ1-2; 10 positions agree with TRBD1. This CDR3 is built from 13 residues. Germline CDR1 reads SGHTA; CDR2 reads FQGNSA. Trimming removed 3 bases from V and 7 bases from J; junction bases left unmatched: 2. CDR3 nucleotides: TGTGCCAGCAGCTTGACAGGGGGCGTTGGCTACACCTTC. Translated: CASSLTGGVGYTF.

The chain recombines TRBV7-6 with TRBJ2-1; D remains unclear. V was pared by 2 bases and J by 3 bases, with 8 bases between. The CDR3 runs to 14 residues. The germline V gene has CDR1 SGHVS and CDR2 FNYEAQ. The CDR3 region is CASSLISGYNEQFF. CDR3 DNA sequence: TGTGCCAGCAGCTTAATTTCAGGCTACAATGAGCAGTTCTTC.

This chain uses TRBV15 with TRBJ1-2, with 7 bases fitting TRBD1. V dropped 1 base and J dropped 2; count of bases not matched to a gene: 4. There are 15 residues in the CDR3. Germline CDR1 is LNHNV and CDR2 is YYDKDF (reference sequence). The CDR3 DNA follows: TGTGCCACCAGCAGAGTCCTACAGGGGAACTATGGCTACACCTTC. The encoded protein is CATSRVLQGNYGYTF.

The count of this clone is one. CDR3: CASSIEGQFSGANVLTF. CDR3 DNA sequence: TGTGCCAGTAGTATCGAGGGACAGTTCTCTGGGGCCAACGTCCTGACTTTC. The genes are TRBV19 and TRBJ2-6; 7 nucleotides line up with TRBD1. The germline CDR1 and CDR2 sequences are LNHDA and SQIVND (reference sequence). V shed 3 bases and J 0 bases; nucleotides not matched to a gene: 5. The CDR3 is 17 residues long. The whole variable domain, filled in from reference TRBV19 and TRBJ2-6, reads DGGITQSPKYLFRKEGQNVTLSCEQNLNHDAMYWYRQDPGQGLRLIYYSQIVNDFQKGDIAEGYSVSREKKESFPLTVTSAQKNPTAFYLCASSIEGQFSGANVLTFGAGSRLTVL.

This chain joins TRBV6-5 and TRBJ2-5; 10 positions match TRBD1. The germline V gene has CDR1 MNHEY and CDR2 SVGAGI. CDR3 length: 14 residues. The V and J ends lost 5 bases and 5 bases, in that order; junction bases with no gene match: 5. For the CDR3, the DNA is TGTGCCAGCAGTCGGGACAGGGGACGGGAGACCCAGTACTTC. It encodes CASSRDRGRETQYF.

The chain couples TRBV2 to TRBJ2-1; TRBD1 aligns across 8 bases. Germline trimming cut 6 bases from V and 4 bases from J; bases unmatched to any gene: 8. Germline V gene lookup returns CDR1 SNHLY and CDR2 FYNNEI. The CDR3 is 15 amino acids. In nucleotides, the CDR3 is TGTGCCAGCAGACGGGACAGGAGGTCTTACAATGAGCAGTTCTTC. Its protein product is CASRRDRRSYNEQFF.

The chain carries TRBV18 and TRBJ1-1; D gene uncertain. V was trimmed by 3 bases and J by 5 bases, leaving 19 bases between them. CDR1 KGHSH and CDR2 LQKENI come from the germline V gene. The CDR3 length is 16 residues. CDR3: CASSPSVGGRGTEAFF. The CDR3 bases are TGTGCCAGCTCACCGTCGGTCGGAGGGCGCGGAACTGAAGCTTTCTTT.

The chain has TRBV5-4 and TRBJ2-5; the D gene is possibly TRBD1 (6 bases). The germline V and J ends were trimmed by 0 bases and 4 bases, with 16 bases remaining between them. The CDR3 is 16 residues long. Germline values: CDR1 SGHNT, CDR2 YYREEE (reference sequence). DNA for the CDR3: TGTGCCAGCAGCTTGGGAGTGGGGCAGGGGAGAGAGACCCAGTACTTC. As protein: CASSLGVGQGRETQYF.